The 31 T cell receptor beta chains below all came from one sample that was sequenced in a study of CD8 T cells in Susac syndrome. Reverse transcription of 0.5 to 1 ug RNA was performed with random hexamers. TCRdb reprocessed the immunoSEQ multiplex PCR reads via MiXCR and lists one record per CDR3 protein. The table has about 200,000 distinct CDR3 sequences, 85% to 95% seen once. Material for sequencing was CD4+ T cells from PBMCs. Receptors were obtained from a human donor in good health.

The table lists this clonotype with a count of one. V and J are TRBV2 and TRBJ1-3, with D tentatively TRBD1 (5 bases). Trimming took off 1 base at V and 8 bases at J, with 12 bases between the two ends. CDR3 size: 14 residues. Germline V gene data show CDR1 as SNHLY and CDR2 as FYNNEI. CDR3 nucleotides: TGTGCCAGCAGTGAAGGTGACAGTCGGTACACCATATATTTT. It is translated as CASSEGDSRYTIYF.

The chain uses TRBV20-1 and TRBJ2-7; possible D gene TRBD2, 6 bases. The V gene lost 4 bases and the J gene lost 2 bases, with 15 bases spanning the gap. The CDR3 extends over 14 amino acids. Germline CDR1 and CDR2: DFQATT and SNEGSKA (reference sequence). CDR3 residues: CSAIGDSATYEQYV. CDR3 DNA: TGCAGTGCTATCGGGGACTCCGCCACCTACGAGCAGTACGTC.

The rearrangement joins TRBV5-4 to TRBJ2-4, with unresolved D. Germline CDR1 is SGHNT and CDR2 is YYREEE (reference sequence). CDR3 size: 13 residues. Trimming shortened V by 2 bases and J by 8 bases, and 11 bases separated the two germline ends. This chain's CDR3 is CASSFNGEDIQYF. CDR3 nucleotide sequence: TGTGCCAGCAGCTTTAATGGGGAAGACATTCAGTACTTC. The full variable domain, rest sourced from reference TRBV5-4 and TRBJ2-4, is ETGVTQSPTHLIKTRGQQVTLRCSSQSGHNTVSWYQQALGQGPQFIFQYYREEENGRGNFPPRFSGLQFPNYSSELNVNALELDDSALYLCASSFNGEDIQYFGAGTRLSVL.

The rearrangement links TRBV7-9 to TRBJ1-1; perhaps TRBD1 as D (5 bases). The germline V gene has CDR1 SEHNR and CDR2 FQNEAQ (reference sequence). V was cut by 1 base and J by 4 bases, with 10 bases left in between. The CDR3 contains 14 residues. CDR3 coding DNA: TGTGCCAGCAGCTTAGGGGGGGTCCTCACTGAAGCTTTCTTT. Translation: CASSLGGVLTEAFF.

V and J are TRBV4-2 and TRBJ2-2; no clear D gene. Deletions cut 2 bases from V and 6 bases from J, with 13 bases between. The CDR3 contains 15 residues. Germline lookup yields CDR1 LGHNA and CDR2 YNFKEQ. The CDR3 loop is CASSQTGVKAGELFF. The CDR3 nucleotides read TGTGCCAGCAGCCAAACTGGGGTTAAAGCCGGGGAGCTGTTTTTT.

This chain joins TRBV7-9 and TRBJ1-6, with unresolved D. The CDR3 sequence is 18 residues long. Trimming took off 4 bases at V and 0 bases at J, with 16 bases between the two ends. The germline gives CDR1 SEHNR, CDR2 FQNEAQ (reference sequence). CDR3 residues: CASSSPRTESSYNSPLHF. CDR3 DNA: TGTGCCAGCAGCTCCCCGAGGACGGAGAGCTCCTATAATTCACCCCTCCACTTT. Full variable domain (missing parts from reference TRBV7-9 and TRBJ1-6): DTGVSQNPRHKITKRGQNVTFRCDPISEHNRLYWYRQTLGQGPEFLTYFQNEAQLEKSRLLSDRFSAERPKGSFSTLEIQRTEQGDSAMYLCASSSPRTESSYNSPLHFGNGTRLTVT.

The rearrangement joins TRBV13 to TRBJ1-1; maybe TRBD1 (5 bases). The germline V and J ends were trimmed by 3 bases and 1 base, with 9 bases remaining between them. This CDR3 has 14 amino acids. Germline V gene sequence: CDR1 PRHDT, CDR2 FYEKMQ (reference sequence). The CDR3 reads CASSLGGGNTEAFF. The CDR3 DNA follows: TGTGCCAGCAGCTTGGGGGGAGGGAACACTGAAGCTTTCTTT.

V gene TRBV5-1 combines with J gene TRBJ2-1, with D tentatively TRBD2 (5 bases). The CDR3 sequence is 12 residues long. The V and J ends lost 5 bases and 9 bases respectively, with 12 bases between them. The V gene's germline CDR1 is SGHRS and CDR2 YFSETQ. Here the CDR3 DNA reads TGCGCCAGCAGTATGGACTTAGGTGAGCAGTTCTTC. This gives the protein CASSMDLGEQFF.

V gene TRBV5-1 combines with J gene TRBJ2-3, with D possibly called TRBD1 or TRBD2 (6 bases each). The length of the CDR3 is 14 residues. CDR1 is SGHRS, CDR2 YFSETQ, per germline. Trimming left V 1 base short and J 6 bases short, with 12 bases between. CDR3 DNA: TGCGCCAGCAGCTTGACAGGGAGGCTCGATACGCAGTATTTT. It is translated as CASSLTGRLDTQYF.

J is TRBJ1-2 and V is TRBV12-3 or TRBV12-4, with D possibly matching TRBD1 (5 bases). CDR3 length: 12 amino acids. Trimming took 0 bases from V and 6 from J, leaving 5 bases between them. The DNA for the CDR3 is TGTGCCAGCAGTTTAGCCAGGGATGGCTACACCTTC. It yields the protein CASSLARDGYTF.

This sequence joins TRBV20-1 and TRBJ1-1, with D perhaps matching TRBD1 (5 bases). This CDR3 spans 12 amino acids. Germline CDR1 and CDR2: DFQATT and SNEGSKA (reference sequence). CDR3: CRQRRDGAEAFF. The CDR3 bases are TGCAGGCAGAGGAGGGACGGGGCTGAAGCTTTCTTT.

The genes are TRBV20-1 and TRBJ2-7; D unresolved. CDR1 DFQATT and CDR2 SNEGSKA come from the germline V gene (reference sequence). Trimming removed 3 bases from V and 6 bases from J, with 12 bases in between. The CDR3 is 12 residues long. This CDR3 reads CSARWQAGEQYV. The CDR3, as DNA: TGCAGTGCTAGGTGGCAAGCTGGCGAGCAGTACGTC.

CDR3 in amino acids: CSAFGGSSYNEQFF. CDR3 nucleotide sequence: TGCAGCGCCTTTGGCGGGAGCTCCTACAATGAGCAGTTCTTC. The chain is built from TRBV29-1 and TRBJ2-1; 7 bases align to TRBD2. V was pared by 7 bases and J by 0 bases, with 6 bases of the junction left unmatched. CDR1 and CDR2 from the germline V gene are SQVTM and ANQGSEA. CDR3 size: 14 residues.

V is TRBV7-9 and J is TRBJ2-4; TRBD1 matches at 8 bases. Trimming took 6 bases from V and 6 from J; bases not matched to a gene: 10. Per germline, CDR1 SEHNR and CDR2 FQNEAQ (reference sequence). CDR3 length: 15 amino acids. CDR3 sequence: CASSHRSGQANIQYF. The DNA for the CDR3 is TGTGCCAGCAGTCATCGGTCGGGACAGGCAAACATTCAGTACTTC.

DNA of the CDR3: TGCAGTGCTTATCAGGGTATGCAGCCCCAGCATTTT. It specifies CSAYQGMQPQHF. The chain couples TRBV20-1 to TRBJ1-5; the D gene is possibly TRBD1 (5 bases). Germline CDR1 reads DFQATT; CDR2 reads SNEGSKA (reference sequence). The V and J ends lost 5 bases and 7 bases respectively, with 12 bases between them. The CDR3 is 12 residues long.

The sample holds one count of this clonotype. This sequence joins TRBV20-1 and TRBJ2-2; TRBD2 aligns across 13 bases. Germline loops: CDR1 DFQATT, CDR2 SNEGSKA (reference sequence). The CDR3 contains 16 residues. After removal of 3 bases from V and 6 bases from J, the junction contained 7 bases not matched to a gene. The CDR3 here is CSARLPGLAGSGELFF. Written as DNA, the CDR3 is TGCAGTGCTAGGCTGCCGGGACTAGCGGGATCCGGGGAGCTGTTTTTT.

J is TRBJ1-1 and V is TRBV5-1, with 7 bases fitting TRBD1. The CDR3 contains 16 residues. Germline V gene data show CDR1 as SGHRS and CDR2 as YFSETQ. V lost 4 bases and J lost 1; bases outside the gene matches: 10. The CDR3 sequence: CASSVGTALENTEAFF. CDR3 DNA sequence: TGCGCCAGCAGCGTCGGGACAGCCTTAGAGAACACTGAAGCTTTCTTT.

This clonotype was observed a few times. V and J are TRBV29-1 and TRBJ2-1; maybe TRBD2 (7 bases). V dropped 6 bases and J dropped 5 bases, with 14 bases sitting between them. This CDR3 has 13 residues. Looked up from germline, CDR1 is SQVTM and CDR2 is ANQGSEA. The CDR3, as DNA: TGCAGCGTCGTACCGCGGGGGCACAATGAGCAGTTCTTC. Its translation: CSVVPRGHNEQFF.

The V gene is TRBV3-1, the J gene TRBJ2-5; D is possibly TRBD1 (5 bases). The CDR3 loop spans 15 amino acids. The V gene's germline CDR1 is LGHDT and CDR2 YNNKEL (reference sequence). Trimming removed 4 bases at V and 4 bases at J, with 16 bases between. The CDR3 loop reads CASSPQSLRGETQYF. CDR3 nucleotides: TGTGCCAGCAGCCCCCAAAGCCTTAGGGGAGAGACCCAGTACTTC.

This clonotype appeared once. V usage is TRBV5-1 and J usage is TRBJ1-2, with a tentative D call TRBD1 (5 bases). CDR3 length equals 14 residues. Trimming removed 0 bases at V and 7 bases at J, with 13 bases between. Per the germline V gene, CDR1 is SGHRS and CDR2 is YFSETQ. The CDR3 nucleotides read TGCGCCAGCAGCTTGGAAGGGGACGGATCTGGCTACACCTTC. Translated, it gives CASSLEGDGSGYTF.

The V and J genes are TRBV28 and TRBJ1-1; D is undetermined. The CDR3 is 17 residues long. CDR1 MDHEN and CDR2 SYDVKM come from the germline V gene. Trimming took off 7 bases at V and 1 base at J, with 22 bases between the two ends. The CDR3 is CASTVALGAGRNTEAFF. The CDR3 DNA reads as TGTGCCAGCACCGTAGCCCTAGGAGCGGGAAGGAACACTGAAGCTTTCTTT. The full variable domain, in which reference TRBV28 and TRBJ1-1 provide the parts outside the CDR3, is DVKVTQSSRYLVKRTGEKVFLECVQDMDHENMFWYRQDPGLGLRLIYFSYDVKMKEKGDIPEGYSVSREKKERFSLILESASTNQTSMYLCASTVALGAGRNTEAFFGQGTRLTVV.

The chain has TRBV12-5 and TRBJ1-1; D remains ambiguous. Germline loops: CDR1 LGHNT, CDR2 FRNRAP. With 2 bases removed from V and 3 bases from J, the gap between germline ends came to 16 bases. CDR3 length: 16 residues. As DNA, the CDR3 is TGTGCTAGTGGTTTGCCCTTAGAGGGTTTGGACACTGAAGCTTTCTTT. This encodes CASGLPLEGLDTEAFF. Full variable domain (remainder filled in from reference TRBV12-5 and TRBJ1-1): DARVTQTPRHKVTEMGQEVTMRCQPILGHNTVFWYRQTMMQGLELLAYFRNRAPLDDSGMPKDRFSAEMPDATLATLKIQPSEPRDSAVYFCASGLPLEGLDTEAFFGQGTRLTVV.

This chain uses TRBV18 with TRBJ2-3; 7 bases are a match to TRBD2. The CDR3 is 14 amino acids. The V segment lost 3 bases and the J segment 2 bases; nucleotides outside the gene matches: 2. CDR1 is KGHSH, CDR2 LQKENI, per germline. The CDR3 DNA sequence: TGTGCCAGCTCACCGAGCGGGGTCACAGATACGCAGTATTTT. Protein: CASSPSGVTDTQYF.

This chain uses TRBV28 with TRBJ2-7; TRBD2 matches 8 bases. Germline assignment: CDR1 MDHEN and CDR2 SYDVKM. V lost 8 bases, J lost 2 bases, and 11 bases stayed unmatched. The CDR3 loop spans 15 amino acids. CDR3 nucleotides: TGTGCCAGCTACTGGCCTGGGACTAGAGCCTACGAGCAGTACGTC. It encodes CASYWPGTRAYEQYV.

The chain carries TRBV7-3 and TRBJ2-1, with 8 bases identical to TRBD2. This CDR3 comprises 15 residues. CDR1 and CDR2 (germline): SGHTA, FQGTGA. V gave up 2 bases and J gave up 6 bases; unmatched junction bases: 6. Written as DNA, the CDR3 is TGTGCCAGCAGCTTAGGAGCGGGAGCCAGCAATGAGCAGTTCTTC. It codes for CASSLGAGASNEQFF.

The V gene is TRBV20-1, the J gene TRBJ2-3; 7 bases are shared with TRBD2. Germline CDR1 DFQATT, CDR2 SNEGSKA (reference sequence). The CDR3 spans 14 residues. The ends lost 0 bases at V and 4 bases at J; junction bases unmatched: 4. CDR3 loop: CSAREAGDADTQYF. CDR3 DNA sequence: TGCAGTGCTAGAGAGGCGGGAGATGCAGATACGCAGTATTTT.

The chain is built from TRBV7-3 and TRBJ2-5, with TRBD2 matching over 7 bases. With 4 bases clipped from V and 2 bases from J, the junction kept 4 bases outside the gene matches. Germline CDR1 reads SGHTA; CDR2 reads FQGTGA. The CDR3 is 14 residues long. CDR3 coding DNA: TGTGCCAGCAGCTCCGTGGGGGGGCAAGAGACCCAGTACTTC. It yields the protein CASSSVGGQETQYF.

This clonotype was picked up one time. The chain combines TRBV7-2 with TRBJ2-5; D may be TRBD1 (5 bases). The V gene's germline CDR1 is SGHTA and CDR2 FQGNSA. V lost 5 bases and J lost 5, with 15 bases in between. The CDR3 has 14 amino acids. CDR3 bases: TGTGCCAGCAGCAAAACCCCGGCAGGGGAGACCCAGTACTTC. Amino acid sequence: CASSKTPAGETQYF. The whole variable domain, remainder taken from reference TRBV7-2 and TRBJ2-5, is GAGVSQSPSNKVTEKGKDVELRCDPISGHTALYWYRQSLGQGLEFLIYFQGNSAPDKSGLPSDRFSAERTGGSVSTLTIQRTQQEDSAVYLCASSKTPAGETQYFGPGTRLLVL.

The gene calls are TRBV20-1 and TRBJ1-1; possibly TRBD1 for D (5 bases). Deletions cut 0 bases from V and 0 bases from J, with 11 bases between. Germline V gene data show CDR1 as DFQATT and CDR2 as SNEGSKA (reference sequence). This CDR3 is built from 15 residues. The CDR3 DNA follows: TGCAGTGCTAGAGATTCGGGACTGCTGAACACTGAAGCTTTCTTT. Translation gives CSARDSGLLNTEAFF.

The CDR3: CASSTLGQLRYF. CDR3 coding DNA: TGTGCCAGCAGCACCCTCGGACAGCTGAGGTACTTC. The rearrangement joins TRBV21-1 to TRBJ2-7; TRBD1, as called in the table, went unchecked against the DNA. TRBV21-1 is tagged as a pseudogene. This CDR3 comprises 12 residues.

The V and J genes are TRBV20-1 and TRBJ2-7, with 10 bases matching TRBD2. Germline V gives CDR1 DFQATT, CDR2 SNEGSKA (reference sequence). The CDR3 is 14 residues long. The junction had 8 bases not matched to a gene; V was cut back by 6 bases and J by 3 bases. CDR3 in DNA: TGCAGTGCCTTCCAGCGGGGGGGTGTCTACGAGCAGTACTTC. Amino acid sequence: CSAFQRGGVYEQYF.